The 2 T cell receptor beta chains given below trace back to one sample, sequenced in a study of T cells in Graves' hyperthyroidism and ophthalmopathy. Amplification targeted TCR beta CDR3 regions from RNA transcripts. First-round RT-PCR of the TCR CDR3 relied on the HTBI primer set. TCRdb re-called the multiplex PCR reads through MiXCR, storing one row per CDR3 protein. The table shows around 400,000 distinct CDR3 sequences, with 15% occurring only once. Sample: blood. Receptors originate from a woman between 55 and 75 years old with Graves' ophthalmopathy.

In its sample, this clonotype was seen a few times. The chain has TRBV12-3 or TRBV12-4 and TRBJ1-6; the D is unclear. The CDR3 spans 15 residues. Between the trimmed V and J ends, which lost 6 bases and 0 bases, there was a span of 9 bases. The CDR3 is CASSPQASYNSPLHF. CDR3 nucleotides: TGTGCCAGCAGCCCGCAGGCCTCCTATAATTCACCCCTCCACTTT.

This clonotype occurred many times. The J gene is TRBJ2-1, the V gene TRBV18, with TRBD1 matching 9 bases. Unmatched junction bases numbered 6, after V lost 3 bases and J lost 6 bases. Per the germline V gene, CDR1 is KGHSH and CDR2 is LQKENI. The CDR3 has 15 amino acids. The chain's CDR3 is CASSPRTGEGNEQFF. The CDR3 coding sequence is TGTGCCAGCTCACCTCGGACAGGGGAGGGCAATGAGCAGTTCTTC.